Sequencing of this T cell receptor (beta chain) was carried out in a study of OX40 agonist ivuxolimab in advanced cancers. Overall study results and limits: On average, CD8+ T cells showed a greater number of expanded clones than CD4+.

Remarks on this clone: Its antigen remains unknown.

The data were produced by immunoSEQ multiplex PCR, yet TCRdb's version contains in-frame clones alone and is incomplete. The sample lists approximately 11,000 clones, around four fifths seen once, with 8% to 9.5% in the top ten. Source: CD4+ or CD8+ T cells sorted from blood, taken in a trial of the OX40 agonist ivuxolimab. This sequence was found in an adult with an advanced solid tumor such as melanoma, head and neck, liver or kidney cancer.

In DNA, the CDR3 is TGTGCTAGTGGTTTTACCTACGGGGAGAGCTCCTACAATGAGCAGTTCTTC. It yields the protein CASGFTYGESSYNEQFF. The V call is TRBV12-5, the J call TRBJ2-1; D may be TRBD2 (5 bases). Per the germline V gene, CDR1 is LGHNT and CDR2 is FRNRAP. Trimming removed 3 bases at V and 0 bases at J, with 15 bases between. This CDR3 contains 17 residues.